The 3 T cell receptor beta chains below come from one sample, sequenced in a study of blood T cell repertoires in COVID-19 (dated by TCRdb to about 2020). Libraries were made using the immunoSEQ multiplex PCR assay. The clones in this table, taken by TCRdb from immuneACCESS, are in-frame only. Not every clone is retained; where verified, under half of the shortfall comes from an unresolved V gene, and the cause of the rest is unknown. The sample table shows about 210,000 clones, and around 91% are seen once. Of the sample, roughly 5% is held by the ten largest clones. Sequencing was performed on peripheral blood. The origin of the receptors is a woman between 35 and 50 years old with acute or convalescent COVID-19.

The chain combines TRBV27 with TRBJ1-5; TRBD1 matches at 11 bases. Trimming at V came to 6 bases and at J to 0 bases, leaving 7 bases not matched to a gene. The germline CDR1 and CDR2 sequences are MNHEY and SMNVEV (reference sequence). This CDR3 is built from 17 residues. CDR3 coding DNA: TGTGCCAGCAGGCCCGGGACAGGGGGGATTAGCAATCAGCCCCAGCATTTT. This codes for CASRPGTGGISNQPQHF.

The chain links TRBV7-2 to TRBJ1-1, with D possibly matching TRBD1 (5 bases). Per the germline V gene, CDR1 is SGHTA and CDR2 is FQGNSA. CDR3 length: 18 amino acids. Trimming left V 1 base short and J 5 bases short, with 23 bases between. The CDR3 loop is CASSLGPGGVFLGTEAFF. In nucleotides, the CDR3 is TGTGCCAGCAGCTTAGGTCCAGGAGGGGTTTTCCTTGGGACTGAAGCTTTCTTT.

V usage is TRBV19 and J usage is TRBJ1-2, with 7 bases aligning to TRBD1. The V gene end was trimmed by 10 bases and the J gene end by 7 bases; junction bases not matched to a gene: 3. This CDR3 has 10 amino acids. Germline loops: CDR1 LNHDA, CDR2 SQIVND (reference sequence). CDR3: CATRTGGYTF. The CDR3 DNA follows: TGTGCCACTAGGACAGGTGGCTACACCTTC.